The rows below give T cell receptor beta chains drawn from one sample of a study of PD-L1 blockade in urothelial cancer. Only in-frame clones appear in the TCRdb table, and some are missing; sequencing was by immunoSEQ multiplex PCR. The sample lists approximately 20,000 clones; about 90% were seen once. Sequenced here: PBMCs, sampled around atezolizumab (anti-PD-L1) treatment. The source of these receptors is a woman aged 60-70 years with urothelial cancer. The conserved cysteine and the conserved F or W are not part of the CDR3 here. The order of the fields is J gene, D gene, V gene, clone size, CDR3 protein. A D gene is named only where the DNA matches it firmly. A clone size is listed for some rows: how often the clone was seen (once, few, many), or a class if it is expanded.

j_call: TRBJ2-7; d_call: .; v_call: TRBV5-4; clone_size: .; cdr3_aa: ASSLTSPPYEQY
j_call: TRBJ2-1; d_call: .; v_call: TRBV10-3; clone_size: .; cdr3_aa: AISESTPGFSSYNEQF
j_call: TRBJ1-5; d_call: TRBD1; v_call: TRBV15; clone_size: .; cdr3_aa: ATSRDPLQGRGRNQPQH
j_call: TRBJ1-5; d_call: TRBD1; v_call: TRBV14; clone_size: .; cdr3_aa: ASSYIRDRGGNQPQH
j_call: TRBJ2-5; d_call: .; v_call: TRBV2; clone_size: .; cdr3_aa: ASSPRRGETQY
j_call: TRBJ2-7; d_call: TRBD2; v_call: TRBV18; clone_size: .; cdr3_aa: ASSPRILLAGGEYEQY
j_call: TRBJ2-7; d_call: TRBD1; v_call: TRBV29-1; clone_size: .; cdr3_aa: SVGGQGYEQY
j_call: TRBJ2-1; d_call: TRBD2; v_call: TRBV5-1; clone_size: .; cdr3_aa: ASSWEGNEQF
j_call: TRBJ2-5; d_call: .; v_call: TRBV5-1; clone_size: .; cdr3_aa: ASSLQETQY
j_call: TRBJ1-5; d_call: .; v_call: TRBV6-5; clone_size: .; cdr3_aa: ASSLSLNQPQH
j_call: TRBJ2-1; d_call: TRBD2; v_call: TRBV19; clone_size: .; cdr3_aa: ASSTGGMRQF
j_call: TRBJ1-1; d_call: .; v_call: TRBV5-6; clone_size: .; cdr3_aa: ASSPTSGDTEAF
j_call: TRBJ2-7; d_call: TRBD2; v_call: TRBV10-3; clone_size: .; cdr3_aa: AISVLAENYEQY
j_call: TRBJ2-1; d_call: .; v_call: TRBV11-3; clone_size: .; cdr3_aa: ASSLAPSREQF
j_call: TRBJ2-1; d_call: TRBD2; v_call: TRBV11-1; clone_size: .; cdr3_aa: ASSFGGAGEQF
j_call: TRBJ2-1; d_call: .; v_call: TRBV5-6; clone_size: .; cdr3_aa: ASSLVGLRVDNEQF
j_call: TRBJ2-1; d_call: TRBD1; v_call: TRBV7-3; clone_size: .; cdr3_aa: ASSRLDRGNVNEQF
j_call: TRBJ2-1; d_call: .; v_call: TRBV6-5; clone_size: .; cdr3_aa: ASSYSAAPDNEQF
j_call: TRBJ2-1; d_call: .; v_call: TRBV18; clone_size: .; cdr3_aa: ASSPQSGGLGNEQF
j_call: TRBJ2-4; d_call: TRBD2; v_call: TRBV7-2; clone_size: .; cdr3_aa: ASSQPPSGDIQY
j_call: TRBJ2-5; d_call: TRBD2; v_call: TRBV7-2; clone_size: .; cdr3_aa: ASSLVGLAGGTQY
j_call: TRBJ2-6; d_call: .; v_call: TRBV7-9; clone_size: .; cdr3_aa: AGEAGANVLT
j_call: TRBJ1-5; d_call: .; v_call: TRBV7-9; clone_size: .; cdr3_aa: ASSETDNQPQH
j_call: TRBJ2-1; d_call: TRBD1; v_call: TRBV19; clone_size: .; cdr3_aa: ASSPGTGVRQEQF
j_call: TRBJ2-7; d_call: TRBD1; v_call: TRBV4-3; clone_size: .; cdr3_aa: ASSQAVGRRAGGGEQY
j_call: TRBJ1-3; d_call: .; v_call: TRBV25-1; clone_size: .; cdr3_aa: ASSAVSPGNTIY
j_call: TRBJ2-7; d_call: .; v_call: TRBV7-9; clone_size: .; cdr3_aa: ASSPLETSYSYEQY
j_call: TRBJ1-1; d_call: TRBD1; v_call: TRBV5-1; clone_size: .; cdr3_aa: ASSVTGGKNTEAF
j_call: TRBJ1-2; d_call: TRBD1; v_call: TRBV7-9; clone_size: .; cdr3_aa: ASSLVVGTGGYGYT
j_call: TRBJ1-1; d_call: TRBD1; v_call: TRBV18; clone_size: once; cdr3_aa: ASSFGTAVNTEAF
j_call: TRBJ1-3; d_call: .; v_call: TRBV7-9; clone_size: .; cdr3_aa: ASSLRGSGNTIY
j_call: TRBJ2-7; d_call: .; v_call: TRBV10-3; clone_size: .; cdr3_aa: AISVTTYEQY
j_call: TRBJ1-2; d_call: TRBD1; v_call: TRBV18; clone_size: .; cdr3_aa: ASSTSGTGLHGYT
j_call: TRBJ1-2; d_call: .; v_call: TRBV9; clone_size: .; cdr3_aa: ASSVGANYGYT
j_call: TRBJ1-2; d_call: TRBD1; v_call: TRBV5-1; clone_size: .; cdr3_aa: ASSLRQGDGGYT
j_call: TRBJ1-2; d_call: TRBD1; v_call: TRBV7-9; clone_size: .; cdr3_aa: ASSLGVRTGGESGYT